The T cell receptor beta chain under discussion was sequenced for a study of cytomegalovirus exposure and HLA in healthy donors. Study results and limitations: Analysis performed later showed TCR beta chains linked to HLA being more clonally expanded than equally common others. A later analysis appeared to link common viral pathogens to several of the most significant clusters. Reports described diagnosis of cytomegalovirus status by the classifier as highly specific and sensitive. In a later analysis, at a false discovery rate of 0.05, under 20,000 TCR beta sequences matched HLA alleles.

Regarding this clone: Its matching antigen is unknown.

The CDR3 is 14 amino acids. CDR1 ENHRY and CDR2 SYGVKD come from the germline V gene. The V gene lost 6 bases and the J gene lost 5 bases, with 16 bases spanning the gap. Both 60 Vbeta primers and 13 Jbeta primers went into the PCR. Assay used: immunoSEQ multiplex PCR; TCRdb lists only in-frame clones, some missing. The sample's table shows 150,000 or so clones. This chain connects TRBV10-3 to TRBJ2-5, with a tentative D call TRBD2 (5 bases). The sample consisted of PBMCs. The origin of this receptor is an older woman in good health and CMV-seronegative. CDR3 sequence (DNA): TGTGCCATCAGGACGCAAGAGGGAGCCGAGACCCAGTACTTC. Its translation is CAIRTQEGAETQYF.